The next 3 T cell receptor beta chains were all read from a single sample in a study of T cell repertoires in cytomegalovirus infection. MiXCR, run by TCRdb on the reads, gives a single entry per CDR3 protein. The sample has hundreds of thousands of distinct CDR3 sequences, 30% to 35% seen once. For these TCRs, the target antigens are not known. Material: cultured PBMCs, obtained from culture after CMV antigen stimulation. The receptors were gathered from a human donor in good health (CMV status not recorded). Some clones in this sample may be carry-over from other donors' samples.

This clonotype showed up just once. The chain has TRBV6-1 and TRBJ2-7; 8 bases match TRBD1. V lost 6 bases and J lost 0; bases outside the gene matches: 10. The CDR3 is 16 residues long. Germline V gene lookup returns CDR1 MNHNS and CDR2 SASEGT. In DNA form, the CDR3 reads TGTGCCAGCAGGATGGGACAGGAGAGGGTCTCCTACGAGCAGTACTTC. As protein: CASRMGQERVSYEQYF.

CDR3: CASSLIPVNEKLFF. The CDR3 region has the DNA TGTGCCAGCAGCTTGATCCCCGTTAATGAAAAACTGTTTTTT. V is TRBV7-9 and J is TRBJ1-4; D unclear. CDR3 length: 14 residues. V was clipped by 3 bases and J by 4 bases, with 9 bases between them. Germline-derived CDR1 and CDR2 are SEHNR and FQNEAQ (reference sequence).

This CDR3 reads CASSEGPRYEQFF. CDR3 coding DNA: TGCGCCAGCAGCGAGGGCCCCCGTTATGAGCAGTTCTTC. J is TRBJ2-1 and V is TRBV5-1, with D tentatively TRBD2 (5 bases). Trimming took 4 bases from V and 8 from J, leaving 13 bases between them. Per the germline V gene, CDR1 is SGHRS and CDR2 is YFSETQ. CDR3 length: 13 residues.